This T cell receptor (beta chain) was observed in a study of cytotoxic CD8 clonotypes in ibrutinib-treated CLL. Study as a whole: Investigators reported roughly 25 partial and 2 complete responses; after median about six years, 14 patients remained remitted and about 12 progressed.

Target depth was 1 in 200,000 to 1 in 1 million T cells, about 10x per clonotype. The protocol was immunoSEQ multiplex PCR, while the TCRdb copy is restricted to in-frame clones and leaves out a portion. The sample lists around 160,000 clones, roughly 88% occurring once. Germline V gives CDR1 MGHRA, CDR2 YSYEKL. The V end was cut by 3 bases, the J end by 2 bases, with 16 bases between. The CDR3 runs 17 residues. This clone has more than one count but fewer than ten. The source material was PBMCs, sampled at disease progression, from a patient treated with ibrutinib. The sequence was obtained from a human donor with chronic lymphocytic leukemia. The rearrangement links TRBV4-1 to TRBJ2-2; weak D call: TRBD2 (6 bases). DNA of the CDR3: TGCGCCAGCAGCCATTACCCGGCTAGCGAAAACACCGGGGAGCTGTTTTTT. Translated: CASSHYPASENTGELFF.